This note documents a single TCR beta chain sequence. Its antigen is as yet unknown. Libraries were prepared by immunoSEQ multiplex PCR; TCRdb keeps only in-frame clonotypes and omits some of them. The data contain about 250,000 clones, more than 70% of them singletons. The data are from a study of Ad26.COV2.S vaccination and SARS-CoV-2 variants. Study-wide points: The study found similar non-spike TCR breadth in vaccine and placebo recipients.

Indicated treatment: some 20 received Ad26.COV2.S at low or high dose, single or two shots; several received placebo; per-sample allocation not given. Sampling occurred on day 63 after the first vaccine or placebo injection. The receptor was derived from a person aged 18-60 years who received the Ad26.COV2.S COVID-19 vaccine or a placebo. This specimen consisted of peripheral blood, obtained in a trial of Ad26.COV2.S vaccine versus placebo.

Written as DNA, the CDR3 is TGTGCCAGCGGAGAGGGACATAGCAATCAGCCCCAGCATTTT. Translated, it gives CASGEGHSNQPQHF. V is TRBV9 and J is TRBJ1-5, with D possibly being TRBD1 (6 bases). This CDR3 contains 14 residues. The V end was cut by 7 bases, the J end by 0 bases, with 11 bases between. CDR1 is SGDLS and CDR2 is YYNGEE in the germline V gene.